One and the same sample provided the 20 T cell receptor beta chains below, sequenced in a study of cytomegalovirus exposure and HLA in healthy donors. PCR amplification relied on 60 Vbeta primers (plus 13 Jbeta primers). Libraries were prepared by immunoSEQ multiplex PCR; TCRdb keeps only in-frame clonotypes and omits some of them. The sample includes approximately 160,000 clones, 68% of them seen just once. Material: PBMCs. The receptors originated from a woman in her thirties or forties in good health and CMV-seropositive.

This clone showed up just a few times. V is TRBV27 and J is TRBJ2-2, with D maybe TRBD1 (5 bases). V lost 2 bases, J lost 0 bases, and 7 bases lay in between. Germline V gives CDR1 MNHEY, CDR2 SMNVEV (reference sequence). The CDR3 has 15 residues. The CDR3 DNA follows: TGTGCCAGCAGTTTAGTAGGGGCGAACACCGGGGAGCTGTTTTTT. Translation: CASSLVGANTGELFF.

V and J are TRBV10-3 and TRBJ1-1, with 9 bases matching TRBD1. Germline CDR1 reads ENHRY; CDR2 reads SYGVKD. The CDR3 has 11 amino acids. V trimming: 8 bases; J trimming: 11 bases; junction bases outside the gene matches: 6. CDR3 in amino acids: CAIGGDRAAFF. The CDR3 nucleotides are TGTGCCATCGGGGGGGACAGGGCGGCTTTCTTT.

This clone occurred a few times. V usage is TRBV2 and J usage is TRBJ1-1; the D gene is possibly TRBD1 (6 bases). Germline values: CDR1 SNHLY, CDR2 FYNNEI. The length of the CDR3 is 15 residues. V lost 4 bases to trimming and J lost 4 bases, with 16 bases between them. The CDR3 nucleotides are TGTGCCAGCAGTGCGAGACAGGAGGACGGCACTGAAGCTTTCTTT. This codes for CASSARQEDGTEAFF.

V is TRBV11-2 and J is TRBJ2-3, with 8 bases aligning to TRBD2. With V trimmed by 5 bases and J by 3 bases, 7 bases remained unmatched. The CDR3 sequence is 15 residues long. Per the germline V gene, CDR1 is SGHAT and CDR2 is FQNNGV. CDR3 DNA: TGTGCCAGCAGCCCTCGGGGGGGCCGTACAGATACGCAGTATTTT. Protein product: CASSPRGGRTDTQYF.

Only a few counts were recorded for this clone. The V gene is TRBV27, the J gene TRBJ2-1; 10 bases match TRBD1. Germline-derived CDR1 and CDR2 are MNHEY and SMNVEV (reference sequence). The ends lost 8 bases at V and 8 bases at J; junction bases unmatched: 15. The CDR3 sequence is 16 residues long. CDR3: CASERVGTGVRDEQFF. The CDR3 coding sequence is TGTGCCAGCGAAAGGGTAGGGACAGGGGTAAGAGATGAGCAGTTCTTC.

The V call is TRBV11-2, the J call TRBJ1-2, with unresolved D. The CDR3 loop spans 15 amino acids. The V end was cut by 0 bases, the J end by 4 bases, with 12 bases between. Germline V gene data show CDR1 as SGHAT and CDR2 as FQNNGV. CDR3 in amino acids: CASSLDWLGGYGYTF. DNA of the CDR3: TGTGCCAGCAGCTTAGATTGGTTAGGAGGCTATGGCTACACCTTC.

V is TRBV6-1 and J is TRBJ2-3, with D maybe TRBD1 (5 bases). V lost 1 base to trimming and J lost 6 bases, with 11 bases between them. CDR1 is MNHNS, CDR2 SASEGT, per germline. The CDR3 length is 14 residues. The DNA for the CDR3 is TGTGCCAGCAGTGAAGAGGGGCCGTTCGATACGCAGTATTTT. Residues: CASSEEGPFDTQYF.

Regarding this clone: No DNA is shown, since the ends of the CDR3 on it are uncertain; the CDR3 is the one TCRdb lists. The CDR3 reads CASSNYLCSGEIEQFF. This sequence joins TRBV21-1 and TRBJ2-1; the listed D gene, TRBD2, was not tested against the DNA. TRBV21-1 is designated a pseudogene. Including both end residues, the CDR3 is 16 amino acids long.

This clone is a singleton in its sample. V and J are TRBV6-6 and TRBJ1-5, with unresolved D. Germline-derived CDR1 and CDR2 are MNHNY and SVGAGI (reference sequence). V dropped 5 bases and J dropped 4 bases, with 9 bases sitting between them. The CDR3 spans 13 residues. Here the CDR3 DNA reads TGTGCCAGCAGTCCAGATCTTAATCAGCCCCAGCATTTT. It translates to CASSPDLNQPQHF.

The chain employs TRBV5-5 and TRBJ1-5; 7 nucleotides align to TRBD1. With V trimmed by 3 bases and J by 5 bases, 5 bases remained unmatched. This CDR3 has 14 amino acids. Germline CDR1 is SGHKS and CDR2 is YYEKEE (reference sequence). The CDR3: CASSWGTADQPQHF. The DNA of the CDR3 is TGTGCCAGCAGCTGGGGGACAGCCGATCAGCCCCAGCATTTT.

CDR3 DNA sequence: TGCGCCAGCAGCCAAGGGCTGCTGAACACTGAAGCTTTCTTT. The encoded protein is CASSQGLLNTEAFF. The V call is TRBV4-1, the J call TRBJ1-1, with no clear D. This CDR3 is built from 14 residues. Trimming took 1 base from V and 0 from J, leaving 6 bases between them. The germline V gene has CDR1 MGHRA and CDR2 YSYEKL.

V and J are TRBV5-1 and TRBJ2-5; D not certain. The assigned J gene may be wrong: the sequence end matches TRBJ2-7 better. Germline values: CDR1 SGHRS, CDR2 YFSETQ. CDR3 length equals 14 residues. The CDR3 DNA is TGCGCCAGCAGCTTGGGCCTCCGATCCTACGAGCAGTACTTC. Translated: CASSLGLRSYEQYF.

The chain couples TRBV18 to TRBJ2-3; D unclear. CDR1 is KGHSH, CDR2 LQKENI, per germline. V was cut by 3 bases and J by 6 bases, with 7 bases left in between. The CDR3 is 12 amino acids. CDR3 bases: TGTGCCAGCTCACCCCCCGTCGATACGCAGTATTTT. The encoded protein is CASSPPVDTQYF.

V gene TRBV7-2 combines with J gene TRBJ2-7; possible D gene TRBD1, 6 bases. The CDR3 is 15 residues long. V was clipped by 1 base and J by 1 base, with 11 bases between them. CDR1 and CDR2 (germline): SGHTA, FQGNSA. The CDR3 spells CASSLGGPQSYEQYF. CDR3 bases: TGTGCCAGCAGCTTAGGGGGGCCCCAATCCTACGAGCAGTACTTC.

The chain combines TRBV28 with TRBJ2-7; 7 nucleotides match TRBD1. V lost 3 bases, J lost 0 bases, and 11 bases stayed unmatched. The CDR3 covers 17 residues. Germline V gene data show CDR1 as MDHEN and CDR2 as SYDVKM. CDR3 sequence (DNA): TGTGCCAGCAGTTTTCCTAGGACAGGTGTCATCTCCTACGAGCAGTACTTC. Translation gives CASSFPRTGVISYEQYF.

This sequence joins TRBV4-1 and TRBJ1-3; 9 bases agree with TRBD1. V shed 6 bases, J shed 3 bases, and the junction held 6 bases outside the gene matches. This CDR3 is built from 15 residues. CDR1 MGHRA and CDR2 YSYEKL come from the germline V gene. Written as DNA, the CDR3 is TGCGCCAGCAGGACGGGACAGGGAAATGGAAACACCATATATTTT. It codes for CASRTGQGNGNTIYF.

This clone occurred a few times. The V call is TRBV28, the J call TRBJ1-1; unclear D gene. The CDR3 is made up of 12 amino acids. CDR1 is MDHEN and CDR2 is SYDVKM in the germline V gene. Trimming removed 3 bases at V and 4 bases at J, with 6 bases between. The CDR3 is CASSLEGTEAFF. The CDR3 DNA follows: TGTGCCAGCAGTTTGGAGGGCACTGAAGCTTTCTTT.

The chain uses TRBV27 and TRBJ2-1, with TRBD2 identical over 10 bases. The V and J ends lost 7 bases and 9 bases, in that order; junction bases with no gene match: 9. CDR1 MNHEY and CDR2 SMNVEV come from the germline V gene (reference sequence). CDR3 length equals 14 residues. This CDR3 is CASKRLAGDLEQFF. Written as DNA, the CDR3 is TGTGCCAGCAAGAGGCTAGCGGGAGATCTTGAGCAGTTCTTC.

The table lists this clone with a few counts. V usage is TRBV6-6 and J usage is TRBJ2-2; 7 bases line up with TRBD2. Germline lookup yields CDR1 MNHNY and CDR2 SVGAGI (reference sequence). The CDR3 runs 15 residues. The V gene end was trimmed by 2 bases and the J gene end by 5 bases; junction bases not matched to a gene: 5. The CDR3 here is CASSYTPRGTGELFF. In nucleotides, the CDR3 is TGTGCCAGCAGTTACACACCGCGGGGGACCGGGGAGCTGTTTTTT.

The chain links TRBV6-5 to TRBJ1-5; 12 bases match TRBD1. The germline gives CDR1 MNHEY, CDR2 SVGAGI. V lost 5 bases to trimming and J lost 6 bases; unmatched junction nucleotides: 5. The CDR3 spans 15 residues. For the CDR3, the DNA is TGTGCCAGCAGTCCCGGGGACAGGGGGCTTCAGCCCCAGCATTTT. Protein sequence: CASSPGDRGLQPQHF.